The 3 T cell receptor beta chains reported below all come from one sample, sequenced in a study of blood T cell repertoires in COVID-19 (dated by TCRdb to the early 2020s). Library method: the immunoSEQ multiplex PCR assay. TCRdb mirrors the immuneACCESS table, restricted to in-frame sequences. Some clones are absent from its copies; in checked studies, under half trace to an unresolved V gene, and the reason for the others is unknown. For this sample the table gives under 250,000 clones, of which around 88% were detected only once. The biggest ten clones account for more than 1.2% of the sample. Specimen: peripheral blood. All receptors derive from a man older than 75 with acute or convalescent COVID-19.

The chain's CDR3 is CASSLLGDSNQPQHF. The CDR3, as DNA: TGCGCCAGCAGCTTGCTCGGAGATAGCAATCAGCCCCAGCATTTT. The V gene is TRBV5-1, the J gene TRBJ1-5; D is uncertain. The CDR3 consists of 15 residues. The ends were cut back, 1 base at V and 0 bases at J, with 8 bases in the middle. The germline gives CDR1 SGHRS, CDR2 YFSETQ.

This chain links TRBV5-6 with TRBJ1-2; D might be TRBD1 (6 bases). CDR1 is SGHDT, CDR2 YYEEEE, per germline. The CDR3 runs to 14 residues. V was trimmed by 5 bases and J by 4 bases, leaving 15 bases between them. CDR3 DNA: TGTGCCAGCAGAGAGGGCAGGGGCCCCTATGGCTACACCTTC. Protein sequence: CASREGRGPYGYTF.

The V gene is TRBV19, the J gene TRBJ2-5, with TRBD1 matching 9 bases. From germline, CDR1 is LNHDA and CDR2 SQIVND (reference sequence). This CDR3 contains 15 residues. V lost 7 bases and J lost 4; bases outside the gene matches: 10. The chain's CDR3 is CASTTGTGRRETQYF. The CDR3, as DNA: TGTGCCAGTACTACCGGGACAGGGCGACGAGAGACCCAGTACTTC.